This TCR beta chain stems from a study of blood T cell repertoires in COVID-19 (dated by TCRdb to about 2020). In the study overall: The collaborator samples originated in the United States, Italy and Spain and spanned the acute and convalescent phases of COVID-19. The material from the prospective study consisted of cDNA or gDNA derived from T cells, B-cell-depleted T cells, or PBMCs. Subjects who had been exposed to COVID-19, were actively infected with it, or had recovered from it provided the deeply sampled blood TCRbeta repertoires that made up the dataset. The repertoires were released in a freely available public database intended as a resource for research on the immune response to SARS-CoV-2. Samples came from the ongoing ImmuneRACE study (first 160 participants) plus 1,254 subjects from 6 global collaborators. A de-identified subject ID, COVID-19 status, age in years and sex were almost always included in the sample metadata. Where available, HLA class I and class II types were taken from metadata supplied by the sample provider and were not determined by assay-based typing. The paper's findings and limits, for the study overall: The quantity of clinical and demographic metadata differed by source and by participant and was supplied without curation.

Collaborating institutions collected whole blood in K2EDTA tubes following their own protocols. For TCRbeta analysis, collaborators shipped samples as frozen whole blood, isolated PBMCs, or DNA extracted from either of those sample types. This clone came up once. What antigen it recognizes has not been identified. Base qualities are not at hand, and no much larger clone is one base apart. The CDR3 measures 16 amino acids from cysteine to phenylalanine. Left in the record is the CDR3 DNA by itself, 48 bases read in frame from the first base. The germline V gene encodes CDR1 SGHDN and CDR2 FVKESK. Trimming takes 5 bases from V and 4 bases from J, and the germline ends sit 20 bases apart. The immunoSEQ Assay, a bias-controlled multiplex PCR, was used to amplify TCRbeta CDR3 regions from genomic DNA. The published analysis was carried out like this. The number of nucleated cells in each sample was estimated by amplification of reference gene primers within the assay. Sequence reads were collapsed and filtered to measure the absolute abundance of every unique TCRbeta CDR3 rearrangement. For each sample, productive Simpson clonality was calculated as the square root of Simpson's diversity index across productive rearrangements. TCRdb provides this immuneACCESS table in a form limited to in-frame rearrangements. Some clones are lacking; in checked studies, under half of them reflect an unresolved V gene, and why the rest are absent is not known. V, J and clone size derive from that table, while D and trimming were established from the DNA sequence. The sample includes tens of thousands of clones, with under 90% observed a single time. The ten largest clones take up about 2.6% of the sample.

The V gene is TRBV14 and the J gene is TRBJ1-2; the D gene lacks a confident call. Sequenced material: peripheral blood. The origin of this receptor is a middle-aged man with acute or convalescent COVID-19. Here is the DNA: TGTGCCAGCAGCAGATCCGGGATTACGGCTCGCTATGGCTACACCTTC. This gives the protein CASSRSGITARYGYTF.